This T cell receptor (beta chain) emerged from a study of control samples from healthy donors and cancer patients. This clone was found once. Data came from immunoSEQ multiplex PCR; TCRdb stores just in-frame clones and leaves some out. The sample includes some 90,000 clones, roughly 92% of them seen just once. This sequence was found in a woman aged 25 to 39 in good health. Sequencing was performed on blood.

CDR3: CASSQGGPNSPLHF. The CDR3 coding sequence is TGTGCCAGCTCACAGGGGGGGCCTAATTCACCCCTCCACTTT. The rearrangement links TRBV18 to TRBJ1-6; perhaps TRBD1 as D (6 bases). V lost 4 bases and J 6 bases, leaving 10 bases between the germline ends. The germline gives CDR1 KGHSH, CDR2 LQKENI. The CDR3 is 14 residues long. Full variable domain (rest looked up from reference TRBV18 and TRBJ1-6): NAGVMQNPRHLVRRRGQEARLRCSPMKGHSHVYWYRQLPEEGLKFMVYLQKENIIDESGMPKERFSAEFPKEGPSILRIQQVVRGDSAAYFCASSQGGPNSPLHFGNGTRLTVT.